Shown below are 19 T cell receptor beta chains from a single sample sequenced in a study of regulatory T cells in long-lasting Graves disease. Investigators prepared the TCR beta libraries by applying iRepertoire HTBI primers and Arm-PCR of CDR3 regions. Each CDR3 protein is one row after TCRdb ran MiXCR on the multiplex PCR reads. The sample shows about 400,000 distinct CDR3 sequences, roughly 15% of them seen only once. Time point noted: newly diagnosed GD, antithyroid drugs for less than 3 months. PBMC RNA served as the TCR library source. The data were also submitted as part of a second study, on T cells in Graves' hyperthyroidism and ophthalmopathy.

The sequencing here drew on peripheral blood mononuclear cells (PBMCs), taken at new diagnosis, from a patient treated with antithyroid drugs. These receptors all come from a middle-aged woman with Graves disease.

This clonotype was seen repeatedly, ten times or more. This rearrangement joins TRBV7-8 to TRBJ2-1; tentatively, D is TRBD2 (7 bases). The CDR3 has 15 residues. V dropped 1 base and J dropped 4 bases, with 11 bases sitting between them. CDR1 and CDR2 from the germline V gene are SGHVS and FQNEAQ. The DNA for the CDR3 is TGTGCCAGCAGCTTAGAGGGGGGGCATTACAATGAGCAGTTCTTC. Translated, it gives CASSLEGGHYNEQFF.

This clonotype was seen at least ten times. V is TRBV24-1 and J is TRBJ2-2, with 11 bases aligning to TRBD1. V dropped 1 base and J dropped 6; count of bases not matched to a gene: 3. The CDR3 extends over 16 amino acids. From germline, CDR1 is KGHDR and CDR2 SFDVKD. In nucleotides, the CDR3 is TGTGCCACCAGTGATTTACCGGGACAGGGGGCCGGGGAGCTGTTTTTT. Its protein is CATSDLPGQGAGELFF.

This clonotype was seen at least ten times. V usage is TRBV18 and J usage is TRBJ1-4; no definite D call. V lost 5 bases and J 4 bases, leaving 8 bases between the germline ends. CDR3 length equals 13 residues. Germline V gene lookup returns CDR1 KGHSH and CDR2 LQKENI. The CDR3 DNA sequence: TGTGCCAGCTCAGCAGACCTTAATGAAAAACTGTTTTTT. Protein: CASSADLNEKLFF.

This clonotype was counted ten times or more. The chain links TRBV28 to TRBJ2-7; a weak D match, TRBD2 (6 bases). V was pared by 7 bases and J by 1 base, with 8 bases between. CDR3 size: 12 residues. Germline-derived CDR1 and CDR2 are MDHEN and SYDVKM. CDR3 sequence reads: CASTTSSYEQYF. Here the CDR3 DNA reads TGTGCCAGCACGACTAGTTCCTACGAGCAGTACTTC.

This clonotype was found a few times. The chain combines TRBV9 with TRBJ2-7, with 8 bases matching TRBD2. V lost 4 bases to trimming and J lost 2 bases; unmatched junction nucleotides: 5. This CDR3 contains 14 residues. Germline V lookup: CDR1 SGDLS, CDR2 YYNGEE. CDR3 protein: CASSTGTSPYEQYF. The CDR3 bases are TGTGCCAGCAGCACCGGGACTAGTCCCTACGAGCAGTACTTC.

There are many counts of this clonotype. V and J are TRBV20-1 and TRBJ1-5, with 8 nucleotides matching TRBD1. Per germline, CDR1 DFQATT and CDR2 SNEGSKA (reference sequence). The CDR3 totals 11 residues. V lost 7 bases to trimming and J lost 9 bases; unmatched junction nucleotides: 5. CDR3 in amino acids: CSVPTGGPQHF. The CDR3 coding sequence is TGCAGTGTTCCCACAGGGGGGCCCCAGCATTTT.

This chain connects TRBV27 to TRBJ2-3, with 7 nucleotides matching TRBD2. The V gene end was trimmed by 6 bases and the J gene end by 6 bases; junction bases not matched to a gene: 18. CDR3 length equals 17 residues. The V gene's germline CDR1 is MNHEY and CDR2 SMNVEV (reference sequence). In DNA, the CDR3 is TGTGCCAGCAGCCAAGATGCAGCGGGATGGAGGGTTGATACGCAGTATTTT. Translated: CASSQDAAGWRVDTQYF.

This clonotype was found many times. The chain recombines TRBV12-3 or TRBV12-4 with TRBJ1-5; no firm D call. There are 14 residues in the CDR3. The V gene lost 1 base and the J gene lost 3 bases, with 7 bases spanning the gap. DNA for the CDR3: TGTGCCAGCAGTTTAGGCCCGATCAATCAGCCCCAGCATTTT. Translated: CASSLGPINQPQHF.

About this clonotype itself: Compared with germline, one end of the junction differs, possibly owing to a read error. V and J are TRBV29-1 and TRBJ2-4; D tentatively fits TRBD1 or TRBD2 (6 bases each). Germline V gene sequence: CDR1 SQVTM, CDR2 ANQGSEA. The length of the CDR3 is 14 residues. CDR3 loop: CSVERGDWTKGLPF. CDR3 sequence (DNA): TGCAGCGTTGAGAGGGGGGACTGGACTAAGGGTTTGCCCTTC.

This clonotype has ten or more counts. The chain carries TRBV12-3 or TRBV12-4 and TRBJ1-5; a possible D gene is TRBD1 (6 bases). V was clipped by 6 bases and J by 6 bases, with 12 bases between them. This CDR3 region has 13 residues. For the CDR3, the DNA is TGTGCCAGCAGCCGACAGGCCGGTCAGCCCCAGCATTTT. It yields the protein CASSRQAGQPQHF.

There are many counts of this clonotype. The chain couples TRBV5-5 to TRBJ1-6, with 8 bases fitting TRBD1. Germline V gene data show CDR1 as SGHKS and CDR2 as YYEKEE (reference sequence). This CDR3 has 17 residues. V was pared by 0 bases and J by 7 bases, with 9 bases of the junction left unmatched. DNA of the CDR3: TGTGCCAGCAGCTTGGTCGGGGGGACAGGTGGGAATTCACCCCTCCACTTT. This codes for CASSLVGGTGGNSPLHF.

This clonotype was seen repeatedly, ten times or more. The gene calls are TRBV10-3 and TRBJ2-7; D not resolved. This CDR3 is 13 amino acids long. V was shortened by 3 bases and J by 6 bases, with 12 bases between the two germline ends. From germline, CDR1 is ENHRY and CDR2 SYGVKD. The CDR3 here is CAISDSEFREQYF. CDR3 DNA sequence: TGTGCCATCAGTGACTCCGAGTTTCGCGAGCAGTACTTC.

The genes are TRBV6-9 and TRBJ2-7; no reliable D call. CDR3 length: 12 amino acids. CDR1 and CDR2 (germline): MNHGY, SVAAGI. Deletions cut 3 bases from V and 6 bases from J, with 9 bases between. CDR3 in amino acids: CASSYTAREQYF. The CDR3 region has the DNA TGTGCCAGCAGTTACACGGCGCGCGAGCAGTACTTC.

There are a few counts of this clonotype. The chain couples TRBV6-2 or TRBV6-3 to TRBJ2-7; 9 bases align to TRBD1. The junction had 7 bases not matched to a gene; V was cut back by 5 bases and J by 2 bases. This CDR3 has 15 amino acids. Germline V lookup: CDR1 MNHEY, CDR2 SVGEGT. CDR3 residues: CASSVATGGPYEQYF. The CDR3 coding sequence is TGTGCCAGCAGTGTCGCGACAGGGGGGCCCTACGAGCAGTACTTC.

This clonotype has more than one count but fewer than ten. The chain is built from TRBV5-5 and TRBJ2-7; TRBD1 matches at 8 bases. The germline CDR1 and CDR2 sequences are SGHKS and YYEKEE (reference sequence). V shed 4 bases and J 3 bases; nucleotides not matched to a gene: 9. This CDR3 region has 15 residues. This chain's CDR3 is CASSKQGDGGYEQYF. The CDR3 nucleotides are TGTGCCAGCAGCAAACAGGGGGATGGTGGCTACGAGCAGTACTTC.

The rearrangement joins TRBV27 to TRBJ2-2; D is uncertain. CDR3 length: 17 amino acids. Germline CDR1 MNHEY, CDR2 SMNVEV (reference sequence). The V gene lost 3 bases and the J gene lost 4 bases, with 18 bases spanning the gap. The CDR3 region has the DNA TGTGCCAGCAGTTTCCAGACTCTAAGGGCTAGCACCGGGGAGCTGTTTTTT. It codes for CASSFQTLRASTGELFF.

This clonotype was seen ten or more times. The genes are TRBV5-1 and TRBJ1-1; 7 bases are shared with TRBD1. Germline CDR1 SGHRS, CDR2 YFSETQ. The J segment lost 4 bases and the V segment lost 4 bases, leaving 4 bases of the junction unmatched. The CDR3 has 13 residues. This CDR3 is CASSEGAGTEAFF. In DNA form, the CDR3 reads TGCGCCAGCAGCGAGGGGGCCGGCACTGAAGCTTTCTTT.

This clonotype has ten or more counts. The V gene is TRBV7-6, the J gene TRBJ2-1; no firm D call. Between the trimmed V and J ends, which lost 4 bases and 0 bases, there was a span of 10 bases. The CDR3 loop spans 15 amino acids. Germline loops: CDR1 SGHVS, CDR2 FNYEAQ. The DNA of the CDR3 is TGTGCCAGCAGCTCCGGCCTAGGCTCCTACAATGAGCAGTTCTTC. This gives the protein CASSSGLGSYNEQFF.

This sequence joins TRBV7-2 and TRBJ2-1; 9 positions agree with TRBD2. The CDR3 is made up of 15 amino acids. The V and J ends lost 2 bases and 8 bases, in that order; junction bases with no gene match: 7. Per germline, CDR1 SGHTA and CDR2 FQGNSA. The CDR3 protein is CASSLRELAGYEQFF. The CDR3 coding sequence is TGTGCCAGCAGCTTAAGGGAGCTAGCGGGATATGAGCAGTTCTTC.